This is a list of T cell receptor beta chains from one sample in a study of T cell responses to AZD1222 COVID-19 vaccine. TCRdb keeps only in-frame clones here, not all; method: immunoSEQ multiplex PCR. The sample holds some 130,000 clones, around 84% seen once. The specimen comprised peripheral blood, sampled on day 0 of AZD1222 vaccination. These receptors all stem from an adult in good health. Each CDR3 is given with its conserved first and last residue. D genes are given only for firm matches. A row's size may be missing; if present it is once, few, many or a size class.

clone size	V gene	D gene	J gene	CDR3 DNA	CDR3 protein
-	TRBV19	TRBD2	TRBJ2-3	TGTGCCAGTAGAACTAGCGCCCTCCCAGATACGCAGTATTTT	CASRTSALPDTQYF
-	TRBV30	-	TRBJ2-7	TGTGCCTGGAGTGTACAGAGGGGAGAGTGGTCCTACGAGCAGTACTTC	CAWSVQRGEWSYEQYF
-	TRBV4-1	-	TRBJ1-1	TGCGCCAGCAGCCATGAAGGGGCGAACACTGAAGCTTTCTTT	CASSHEGANTEAFF
-	TRBV28	-	TRBJ1-6	TGTGCCAGCCTCCCGGCCCTGTATAATTCACCCCTCCACTTT	CASLPALYNSPLHF
-	TRBV3-1/TRBV3-2	TRBD1	TRBJ2-1	TGTGCCAGCAGCCAAAAGACAGGGGTGAATGAGCAGTTCTTC	CASSQKTGVNEQFF
few	TRBV18	-	TRBJ1-4	TGTGCCAGCTCACCTCTTTACCAGGGACTGGGAGAAAAACTGTTTTTT	CASSPLYQGLGEKLFF
-	TRBV5-1	-	TRBJ1-4	TGCGCCAGCAGCTTGGATATCGGGACCCCGGGCTCGGCAACTAATGAAAAACTGTTTTTT	CASSLDIGTPGSATNEKLFF
-	TRBV28	-	TRBJ1-5	TGTGCCAGCATCTCAGGGCTTCAACAGCCCCAGCATTTT	CASISGLQQPQHF
-	TRBV2	TRBD1	TRBJ1-2	TGTGCCAGCAGTCGGGGACAGGGTTCATATGGCTACACCTTC	CASSRGQGSYGYTF
once	TRBV28	-	TRBJ1-1	TGTGCCAGCAGTTTTGGTAGGAGGAACACTGAAGCTTTCTTT	CASSFGRRNTEAFF
few	TRBV7-3	-	TRBJ1-2	TGTGCCAGCAGCTTAAGTGGGGCGATACGGGGCTACACCTTC	CASSLSGAIRGYTF
-	TRBV5-4	-	TRBJ2-7	TGTGCCAGCAGCCCCACCTCGGGACCGCTAACCTACGAGCAGTACTTC	CASSPTSGPLTYEQYF
few	TRBV12-3/TRBV12-4	-	TRBJ2-1	TGTGCCAGCAGTTTTGGGACCGGAAGGGAGCAGTTCTTC	CASSFGTGREQFF
few	TRBV6-5	-	TRBJ1-6	TGTGCCAGCAGTCCGAGCTCCTATAATTCACCCCTCCACTTT	CASSPSSYNSPLHF
-	TRBV30	-	TRBJ1-5	TGTGCCTGGAGTATGAAGGGAACTCAGCCCCAGCATTTT	CAWSMKGTQPQHF
-	TRBV7-3	-	TRBJ1-1	TGTGCCAGCAGCTTTGGCCATCTTAGGACTGAAGCTTTCTTT	CASSFGHLRTEAFF
-	TRBV27	-	TRBJ2-7	TGTGCCAGCAGTTTACCCACAGGGGAGGGACCCTCCTACGAGCAGTACTTC	CASSLPTGEGPSYEQYF
-	TRBV10-3	-	TRBJ1-2	TGTGCCATCAGAACTTCAGGGTATGGCTACACCTTC	CAIRTSGYGYTF
once	TRBV6-5	-	TRBJ2-3	TGTGCCAGCTCCTCTTCGTGGGGCACAGATACGCAGTATTTT	CASSSSWGTDTQYF
-	TRBV5-1	TRBD2	TRBJ2-7	TGCGCCAGCAGCCCGAGACTAGCGGGGGGACCCATCTACGAGCAGTACTTC	CASSPRLAGGPIYEQYF
-	TRBV3-1/TRBV3-2	-	TRBJ1-4	TGTGCCAGCAGCCAAGAGGGAGGGAACCCCCTCCGGCTGTTTTTT	CASSQEGGNPLRLFF
-	TRBV5-4	-	TRBJ1-1	TGTGCCAGCAGCTTGGAGAACAGGGATAATGAAGCTTTCTTT	CASSLENRDNEAFF
-	TRBV28	-	TRBJ1-2	TGTGCCAGCAGACCAACAGGGTTTTATCGCTACACCTTC	CASRPTGFYRYTF
-	TRBV18	-	TRBJ1-1	TGTGCCAGCTCACCTCAGACAGACACTGAAGCTTTCTTT	CASSPQTDTEAFF
-	TRBV4-2	TRBD1	TRBJ2-2	TGTGCCAGCAGGTATTTACCGGGACAGAGCGGAGAGCTGTTTTTT	CASRYLPGQSGELFF